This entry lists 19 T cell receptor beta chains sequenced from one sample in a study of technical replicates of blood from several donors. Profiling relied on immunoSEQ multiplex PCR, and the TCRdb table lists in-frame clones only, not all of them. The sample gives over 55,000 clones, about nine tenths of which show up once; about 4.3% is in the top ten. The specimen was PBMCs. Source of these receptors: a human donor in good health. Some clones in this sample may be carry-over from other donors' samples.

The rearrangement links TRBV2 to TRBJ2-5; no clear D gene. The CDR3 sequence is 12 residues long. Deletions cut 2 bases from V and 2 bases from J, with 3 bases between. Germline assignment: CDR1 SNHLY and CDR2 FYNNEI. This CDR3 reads CASSEQQETQYF. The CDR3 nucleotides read TGTGCCAGCAGTGAACAGCAAGAGACCCAGTACTTC.

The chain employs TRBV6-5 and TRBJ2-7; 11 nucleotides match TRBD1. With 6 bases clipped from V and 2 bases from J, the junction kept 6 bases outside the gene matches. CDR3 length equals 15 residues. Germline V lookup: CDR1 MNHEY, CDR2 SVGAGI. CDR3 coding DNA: TGTGCCAGCAGCTTCCGGGACAGGGGGACCTACGAGCAGTACTTC. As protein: CASSFRDRGTYEQYF.

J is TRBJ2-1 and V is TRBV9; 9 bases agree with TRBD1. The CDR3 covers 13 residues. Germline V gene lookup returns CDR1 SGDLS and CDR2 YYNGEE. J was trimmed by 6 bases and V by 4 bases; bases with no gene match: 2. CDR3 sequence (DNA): TGTGCCAGCAGCATGACAGGGGGCAATGAGCAGTTCTTC. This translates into CASSMTGGNEQFF.

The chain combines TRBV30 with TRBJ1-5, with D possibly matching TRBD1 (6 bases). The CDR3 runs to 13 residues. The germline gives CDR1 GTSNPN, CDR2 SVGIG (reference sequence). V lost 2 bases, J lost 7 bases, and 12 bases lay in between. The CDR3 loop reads CAWSPDRRQPQHF. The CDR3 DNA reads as TGTGCCTGGAGTCCTGACAGGAGGCAGCCCCAGCATTTT.

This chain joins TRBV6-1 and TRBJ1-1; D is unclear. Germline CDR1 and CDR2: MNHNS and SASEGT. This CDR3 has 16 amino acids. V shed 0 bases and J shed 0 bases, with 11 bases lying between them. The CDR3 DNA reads TGTGCCAGCAGTGAAGCGAGAGTCCAAATGAACACTGAAGCTTTCTTT. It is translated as CASSEARVQMNTEAFF.

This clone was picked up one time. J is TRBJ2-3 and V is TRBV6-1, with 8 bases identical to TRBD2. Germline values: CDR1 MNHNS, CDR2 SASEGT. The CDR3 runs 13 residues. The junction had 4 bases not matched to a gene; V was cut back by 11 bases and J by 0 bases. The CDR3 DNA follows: TGTGCCGCGGGACTAGTTAGCACAGATACGCAGTATTTT. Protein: CAAGLVSTDTQYF.

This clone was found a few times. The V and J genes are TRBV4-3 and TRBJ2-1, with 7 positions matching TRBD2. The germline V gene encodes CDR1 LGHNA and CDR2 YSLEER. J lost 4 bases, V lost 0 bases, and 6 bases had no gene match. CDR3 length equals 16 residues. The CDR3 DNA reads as TGCGCCAGCAGCCAAGATACTCCGGGAGGATACAATGAGCAGTTCTTC. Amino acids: CASSQDTPGGYNEQFF.

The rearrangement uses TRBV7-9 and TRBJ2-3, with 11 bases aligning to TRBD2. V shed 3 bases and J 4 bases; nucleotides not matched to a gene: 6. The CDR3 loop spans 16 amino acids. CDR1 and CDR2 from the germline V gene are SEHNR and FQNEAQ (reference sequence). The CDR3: CASSLISGREADTQYF. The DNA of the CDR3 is TGTGCCAGCAGCTTGATTAGCGGGAGGGAAGCAGATACGCAGTATTTT.

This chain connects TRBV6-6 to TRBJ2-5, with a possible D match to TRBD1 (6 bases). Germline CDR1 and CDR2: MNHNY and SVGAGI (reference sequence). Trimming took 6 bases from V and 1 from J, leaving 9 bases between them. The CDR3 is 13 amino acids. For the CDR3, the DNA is TGTGCCAGCAGGAGACAGGTCCAAGAGACCCAGTACTTC. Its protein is CASRRQVQETQYF.

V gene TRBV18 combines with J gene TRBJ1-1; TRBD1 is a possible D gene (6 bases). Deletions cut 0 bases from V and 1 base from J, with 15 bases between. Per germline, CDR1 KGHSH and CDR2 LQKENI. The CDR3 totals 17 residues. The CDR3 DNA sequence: TGTGCCAGCTCACCACCTTCAGGGGCCCGGGGGAACACTGAAGCTTTCTTT. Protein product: CASSPPSGARGNTEAFF.

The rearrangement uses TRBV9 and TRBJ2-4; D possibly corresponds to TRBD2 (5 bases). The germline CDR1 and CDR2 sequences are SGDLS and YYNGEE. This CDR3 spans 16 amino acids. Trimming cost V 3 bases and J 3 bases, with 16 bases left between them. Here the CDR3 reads CASSDGDSAGKNIQYF. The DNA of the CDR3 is TGTGCCAGCAGCGACGGGGATAGCGCCGGCAAAAACATTCAGTACTTC. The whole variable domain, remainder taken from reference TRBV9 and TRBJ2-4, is DSGVTQTPKHLITATGQRVTLRCSPRSGDLSVYWYQQSLDQGLQFLIQYYNGEERAKGNILERFSAQQFPDLHSELNLSSLELGDSALYFCASSDGDSAGKNIQYFGAGTRLSVL.

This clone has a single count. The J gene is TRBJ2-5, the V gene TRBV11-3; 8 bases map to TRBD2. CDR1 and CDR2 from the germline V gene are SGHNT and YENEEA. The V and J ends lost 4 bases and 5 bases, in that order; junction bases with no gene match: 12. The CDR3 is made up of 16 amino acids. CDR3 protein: CASSSPGLGRLETQYF. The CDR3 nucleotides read TGTGCCAGCAGCTCACCGGGACTAGGACGGTTGGAGACCCAGTACTTC.

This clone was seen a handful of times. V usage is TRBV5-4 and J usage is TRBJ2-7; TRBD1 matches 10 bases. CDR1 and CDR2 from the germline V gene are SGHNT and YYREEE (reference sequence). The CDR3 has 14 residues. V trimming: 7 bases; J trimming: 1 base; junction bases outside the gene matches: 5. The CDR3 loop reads CASRKDRGSYEQYF. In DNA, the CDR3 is TGTGCCAGCCGAAAGGACAGGGGGTCCTACGAGCAGTACTTC.

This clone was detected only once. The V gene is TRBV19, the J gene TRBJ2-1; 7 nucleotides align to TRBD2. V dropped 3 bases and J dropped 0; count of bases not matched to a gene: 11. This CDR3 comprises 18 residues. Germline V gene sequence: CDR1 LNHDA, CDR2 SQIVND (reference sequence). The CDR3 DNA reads TGTGCCAGTAGTATGAGAGGGCGGGGGAGGAGCTCCTACAATGAGCAGTTCTTC. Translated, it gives CASSMRGRGRSSYNEQFF.

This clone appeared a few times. CDR3: CASSPTRNTEAFF. DNA for the CDR3: TGTGCCAGCTCACCCACAAGGAACACTGAAGCTTTCTTT. The chain recombines TRBV18 with TRBJ1-1; D unresolved. The germline gives CDR1 KGHSH, CDR2 LQKENI. The length of the CDR3 is 13 residues. V lost 3 bases and J 1 base, leaving 6 bases between the germline ends.

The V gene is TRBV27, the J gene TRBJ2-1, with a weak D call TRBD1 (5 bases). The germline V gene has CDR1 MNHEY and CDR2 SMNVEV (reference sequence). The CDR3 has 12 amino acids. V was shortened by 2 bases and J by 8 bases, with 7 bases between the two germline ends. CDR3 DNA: TGTGCCAGCAGTTTAAGGGGTGATGAGCAGTTCTTC. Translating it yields CASSLRGDEQFF.

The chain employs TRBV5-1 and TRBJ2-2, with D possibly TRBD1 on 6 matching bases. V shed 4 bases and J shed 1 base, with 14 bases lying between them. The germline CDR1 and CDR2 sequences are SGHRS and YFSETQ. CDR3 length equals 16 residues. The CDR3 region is CASSQTTGMNTGELFF. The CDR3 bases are TGCGCCAGCAGCCAAACTACAGGGATGAACACCGGGGAGCTGTTTTTT.

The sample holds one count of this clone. CDR3 region: CAWSRTGELFF. CDR3 nucleotides: TGTGCCTGGAGTCGGACCGGGGAGCTGTTTTTT. This sequence joins TRBV30 and TRBJ2-2, with D hard to call. V lost 2 bases to trimming and J lost 5 bases, with 3 bases between them. The germline V gene encodes CDR1 GTSNPN and CDR2 SVGIG (reference sequence). There are 11 residues in the CDR3.

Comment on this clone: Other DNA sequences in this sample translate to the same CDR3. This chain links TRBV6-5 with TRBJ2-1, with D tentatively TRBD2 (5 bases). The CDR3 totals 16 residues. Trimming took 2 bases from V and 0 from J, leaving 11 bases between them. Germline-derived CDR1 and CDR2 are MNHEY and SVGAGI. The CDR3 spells CASSYKRSSSYNEQFF. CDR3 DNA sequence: TGTGCCAGCAGTTACAAGCGGTCCAGCTCCTACAATGAGCAGTTCTTC.